Listed here is a single TCR beta chain. The target of this receptor is not known. No much larger clonotype is one base removed from it; base qualities were not supplied. The sample comes from a study of PD-1 blockade in classical Hodgkin lymphoma (dated by TCRdb to 2020 to 2021). Context from the whole study: Nivolumab dosing was 3 mg/kg intravenously every 2 weeks, continuing until either disease progression or unacceptable toxicity. A peripheral blood immune signature of response to PD-1 blockade in classical Hodgkin lymphoma was defined using TCR beta sequencing and CyTOF.

The study at large found these results: Baseline TCR diversity was reported to be lower in newly diagnosed patients than in healthy donors, and even lower in relapsed/refractory patients. A significant rise by C4D1 was seen in CD4+ but not CD8+ TCR diversity (p=0.0027 vs p=0.16), with the rise being most apparent in complete responders (p=0.02). Lower diversity was seen in patients whose nivolumab began less than 1 year after ASCT, and these patients were left out of later analyses so that immune reconstitution would not confound the results. Trial patients with a complete response had baseline diversity similar to that of newly diagnosed patients, while partial responders and progressors had significantly lower diversity. The study was limited to a single clinical trial cohort, and causes of repertoire differences, possibly disease activity or prior therapy, remained undefined.

The time point label on this specimen signifies: cycle 1 day 1 (C1D1), immediately before nivolumab initiation. Every trial patient had relapsed after autologous stem cell transplantation, and cohorts A, B and C differed in prior brentuximab vedotin exposure. The trial cohort comprised some 60 patients with relapsed/refractory classical Hodgkin lymphoma whose best overall responses were complete response, partial response or progressive disease. Single-agent nivolumab was administered to trial patients in the multi-cohort phase II CheckMate 205 trial. Best overall response was determined by an independent review committee according to the 2007 International Working Group response criteria. Trial PBMCs were collected just before the start of nivolumab (C1D1) and during therapy at cycle 2 day 1 and cycle 4 day 1. Peripheral blood was collected in 8 mL Vacutainer Cell Preparation Tubes, from which PBMCs were isolated by centrifugation and then cryopreserved.

Genomic DNA was extracted with the Qiagen DNeasy kit from unsorted PBMCs and from negatively selected CD4+ and CD8+ fractions. Using primers that anneal to V and J segments, immunoSEQ multiplex PCR amplified the TCR beta CDR3 regions. A synthetic immune receptor repertoire was used to minimize amplification bias, and any remaining bias was removed computationally after sequencing. In the authors' own workflow: Custom Python scripts were used to quantify repertoire diversity as the Shannon entropy index. Unsorted, CD4+ and CD8+ repertoires were analyzed separately, except in combined analyses where CD4+ and CD8+ sequences were merged in silico. Clonal expansion was defined as at least a 2-fold frequency increase after treatment relative to C1D1, with a pseudocount of 0.5 for undetected baseline clones. Clones with 0 or 1 copy at C1D1 were classified as singleton clones, and clones with 2 or more copies were classified as non-singleton clones. Clones expanded in unsorted samples were assigned a CD4+, CD8+ or unknown annotation through matching of protein sequences in sorted samples from the same patient. Wilcoxon tests were applied to paired samples to test diversity changes from C1D1 to C4D1. TCRdb retrieved this table from immuneACCESS and kept in-frame rearrangements only. Not all clones are present; in checked studies, unresolved V genes account for under half, and no reason is known for the remainder. The V and J calls and clone size were taken over from that table, and D and trimming were inferred from the DNA. The sample table contains some 100,000 clones; only one count was recorded for roughly 92% of them. The leading ten clones occupy less than 3.5% of the sample.

Germline trimming amounts to 5 bases on V and 7 bases on J, with 5 as the count of junction bases outside the gene matches. The CDR3 goes from the cysteine to the phenylalanine over 14 residues. The read is trimmed to its CDR3 DNA, 42 bases read in frame from base 1. According to the germline V gene, CDR1 reads WSHSY and CDR2 reads SAAADI. Sequencing was performed on peripheral blood mononuclear cells (PBMCs), taken at baseline. The sequence was obtained from a human donor with classical Hodgkin lymphoma. The sequence links TRBV10-2 to TRBJ1-4; TRBD1 fits 9 bases in the junction. The nucleotide sequence reads TGCGCCAGCAGTTCGACAGGGGGGAGTGAAAAACTGTTTTTT. Translation gives CASSSTGGSEKLFF.